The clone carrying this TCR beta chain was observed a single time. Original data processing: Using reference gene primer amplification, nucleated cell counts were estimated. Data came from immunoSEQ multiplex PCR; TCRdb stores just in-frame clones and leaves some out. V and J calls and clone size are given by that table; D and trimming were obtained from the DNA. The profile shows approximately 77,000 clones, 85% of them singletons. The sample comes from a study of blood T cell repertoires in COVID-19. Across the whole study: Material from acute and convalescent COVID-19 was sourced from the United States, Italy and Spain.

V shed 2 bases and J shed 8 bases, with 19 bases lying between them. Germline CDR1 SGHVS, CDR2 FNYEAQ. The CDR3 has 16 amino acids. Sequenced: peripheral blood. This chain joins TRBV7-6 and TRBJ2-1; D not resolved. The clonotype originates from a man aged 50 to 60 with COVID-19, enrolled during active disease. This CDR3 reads CASSLRSSSTSDEQFF. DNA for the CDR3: TGTGCCAGCAGCTTAAGGTCAAGCTCGACTTCTGATGAGCAGTTCTTC.